This T cell receptor beta chain was sequenced during a study of CD8+ T cells in alopecia areata. A few counts support this clone. Its antigen is undetermined. Isolated RNA was reverse transcribed into cDNA used as the sequencing template. Here immunoSEQ multiplex PCR was the method, and the copy in TCRdb shows in-frame clones only, minus some. Here the sample spans some 200,000 clones, roughly three fifths being singletons. Sample treatment: oral pan-JAK inhibitor, 5-10 mg twice daily. Researchers took lesional scalp punch biopsies and peripheral blood from people who were alopecia areata patients. V shed 1 base, J shed 3 bases, and the junction held 4 bases outside the gene matches. The CDR3 length is 15 residues. The germline V gene encodes CDR1 KGHSH and CDR2 LQKENI. Study observations and caveats: Expanded CD8+ clones among the top 100, and scalp clonality, were significantly decreased by tofacitinib.

Here the sequenced sample was CD4+ T cells sorted from blood, taken at week 4, from a patient treated with tofacitinib. The rearrangement links TRBV18 to TRBJ2-7; TRBD1 aligns across 9 bases. This clonotype was obtained from a human donor with alopecia areata. The CDR3 DNA reads TGTGCCAGCTCACCACTACAGGGGGCTGGCTACGAGCAGTACTTC. This codes for CASSPLQGAGYEQYF.